This TCR beta chain was sequenced for a study of breast tumors, draining lymph nodes, adjacent tissues. This clonotype was found many times. Its antigen is not known. TCRdb used MiXCR to reprocess the multiplex PCR reads, holding one entry per CDR3 protein. This table has under 150,000 distinct CDR3 sequences, 21% appearing once. Study-wide results and limits: Data fit most tumor T cells coming from lymph node, expanding in tumor. Tumor T cell lymph node origin was a supported hypothesis, not proven.

Samples came from axillary lymph nodes draining the breast cancer. The CDR3 sequence is 14 residues long. From germline, CDR1 is SGDLS and CDR2 YYNGEE. The ends were cut back, 3 bases at V and 4 bases at J, with 13 bases in the middle. The sequenced sample was axillary lymph node tissue. The receptor's source is a female donor with breast cancer. Some clones in this sample may be carry-over from other donors' samples. V is TRBV9 and J is TRBJ1-2; possible D gene TRBD1, 5 bases. The CDR3, as DNA: TGTGCCAGCAGCGGAACCGGACAAATCTATGGCTACACCTTC. Amino acids: CASSGTGQIYGYTF.